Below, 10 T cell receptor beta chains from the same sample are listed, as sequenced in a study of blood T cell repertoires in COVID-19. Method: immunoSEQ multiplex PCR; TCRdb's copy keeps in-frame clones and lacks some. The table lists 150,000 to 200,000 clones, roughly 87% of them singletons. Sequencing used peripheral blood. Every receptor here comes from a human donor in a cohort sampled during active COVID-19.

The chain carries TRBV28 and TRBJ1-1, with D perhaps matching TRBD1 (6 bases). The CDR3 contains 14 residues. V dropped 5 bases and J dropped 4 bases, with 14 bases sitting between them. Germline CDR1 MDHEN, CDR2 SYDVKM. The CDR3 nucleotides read TGTGCCAGCAGTGGGGTGAGGGGGGGCACTGAAGCTTTCTTT. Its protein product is CASSGVRGGTEAFF.

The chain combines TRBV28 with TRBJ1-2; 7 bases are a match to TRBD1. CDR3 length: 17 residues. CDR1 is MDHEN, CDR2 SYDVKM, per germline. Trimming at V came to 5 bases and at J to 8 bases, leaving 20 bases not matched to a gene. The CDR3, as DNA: TGTGCCAGCAGTGAATGGGTTTCCGAGACAGGGATGGAGGGCTACACCTTC. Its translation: CASSEWVSETGMEGYTF.

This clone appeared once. The CDR3 sequence is CASSLDGRPEETQYF. The CDR3 DNA is TGCGCCAGCAGCTTGGATGGCAGGCCAGAAGAGACCCAGTACTTC. The J gene is TRBJ2-5, the V gene TRBV5-1; no clear D. Germline assignment: CDR1 SGHRS and CDR2 YFSETQ. The CDR3 length is 15 residues. Trimming cost V 0 bases and J 3 bases, with 12 bases left between them.

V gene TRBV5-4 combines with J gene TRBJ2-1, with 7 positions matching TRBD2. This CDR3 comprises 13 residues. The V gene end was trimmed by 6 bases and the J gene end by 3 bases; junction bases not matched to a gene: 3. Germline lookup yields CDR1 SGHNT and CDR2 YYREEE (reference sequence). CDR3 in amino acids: CASKAGVYNEQFF. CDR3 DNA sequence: TGTGCCAGCAAGGCGGGGGTCTACAATGAGCAGTTCTTC.

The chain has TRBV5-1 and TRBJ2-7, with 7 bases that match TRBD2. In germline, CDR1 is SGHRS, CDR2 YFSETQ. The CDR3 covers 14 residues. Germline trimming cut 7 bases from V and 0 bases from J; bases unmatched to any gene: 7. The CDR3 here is CASGMSGTSYEQYF. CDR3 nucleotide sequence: TGCGCCAGCGGGATGAGCGGGACCTCCTACGAGCAGTACTTC.

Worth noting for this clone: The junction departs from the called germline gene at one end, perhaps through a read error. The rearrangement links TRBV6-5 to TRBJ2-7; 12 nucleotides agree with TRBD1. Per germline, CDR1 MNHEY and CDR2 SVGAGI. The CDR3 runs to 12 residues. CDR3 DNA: TGTGCCACAAAAGGGGGACAGGGGGCGGGAGACTTC. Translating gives CATKGGQGAGDF.

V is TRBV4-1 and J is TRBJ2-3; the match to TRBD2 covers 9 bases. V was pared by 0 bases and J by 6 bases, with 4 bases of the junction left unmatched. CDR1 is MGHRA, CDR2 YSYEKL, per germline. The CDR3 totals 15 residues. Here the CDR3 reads CASSQDGTSSDTQYF. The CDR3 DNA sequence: TGCGCCAGCAGCCAAGACGGGACTAGCAGTGATACGCAGTATTTT.

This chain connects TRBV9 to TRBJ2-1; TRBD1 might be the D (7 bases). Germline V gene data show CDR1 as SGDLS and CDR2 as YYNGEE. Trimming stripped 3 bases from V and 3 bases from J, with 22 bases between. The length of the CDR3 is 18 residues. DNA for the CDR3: TGTGCCAGCAGCGGGGACACAGGGGTCGGGGGAAACTACAATGAGCAGTTCTTC. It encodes CASSGDTGVGGNYNEQFF.

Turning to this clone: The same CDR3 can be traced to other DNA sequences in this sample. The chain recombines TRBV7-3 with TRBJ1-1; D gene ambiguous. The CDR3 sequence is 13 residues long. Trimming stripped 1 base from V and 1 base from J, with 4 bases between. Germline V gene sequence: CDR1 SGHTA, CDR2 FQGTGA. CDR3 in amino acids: CASSLSQNTEAFF. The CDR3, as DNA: TGTGCCAGCAGCTTAAGTCAGAACACTGAAGCTTTCTTT.

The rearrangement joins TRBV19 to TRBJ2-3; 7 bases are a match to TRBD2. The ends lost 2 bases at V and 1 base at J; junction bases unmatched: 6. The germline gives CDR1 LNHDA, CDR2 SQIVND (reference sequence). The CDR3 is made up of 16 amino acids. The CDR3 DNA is TGTGCCAGTAGTATACCCGGACTAGGGGGCACAGATACGCAGTATTTT. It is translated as CASSIPGLGGTDTQYF.